Sequencing of this T cell receptor (beta chain) was carried out in a study of blood T cell repertoires in COVID-19. Only in-frame clones appear in the TCRdb table, and some are missing; sequencing was by immunoSEQ multiplex PCR. The sample consists of 350,000 to 400,000 clones, around 90% of them appearing once. V was clipped by 6 bases and J by 3 bases, with 12 bases between them. The CDR3 covers 14 residues. Germline V gene lookup returns CDR1 MNHEY and CDR2 SVGEGT. Sequencing input: PBMCs or T cells enriched from blood (not recorded which). V gene TRBV6-2 or TRBV6-3 combines with J gene TRBJ1-5; D remains ambiguous. The receptor comes from a woman in her late teens or twenties who had recovered from COVID-19. The CDR3 reads CASSPVNSNQPQHF. In DNA, the CDR3 is TGTGCCAGCAGCCCCGTTAATTCCAATCAGCCCCAGCATTTT.